The text below deals with one T cell receptor beta chain. Its specificity is not known. These data come from a study of vaccination effects on CD4 cells after COVID-19. Across the study: Two doses of BNT162b2 or mRNA-1273 vaccine were administered to participants. Study outcomes and limitations: The study got few convalescent patients and did not collect any early post-infection timepoints.

Expansion of antigen-specific CD4+ T cells with viral peptide pools was carried out by the ViraFEST assay before sequencing. Cells that had been cultured for less than eleven days were the source of isolated CD4+ T cells. The person acquired a PCR-confirmed SARS-CoV-2 infection between March and December 2020. In culture with around 10 IU/ml IL-2 and around 10 ug/ml peptides, PBMC were grown at 1.5 million to 2.5 million per well. Data came from immunoSEQ multiplex PCR; TCRdb stores just in-frame clones and leaves some out. The sample lists some 40,000 clones, around 69% occurring once. Sequencing was performed on CD4+ T cells from PBMCs cultured with HCoV-NL63 spike peptides, taken before COVID-19 vaccination. The sequence was obtained from a human donor who had a prior SARS-CoV-2 infection.

The CDR3 DNA reads TGTGCCAGCAGTTGGGACAGGAACACTGAAGCTTTCTTT. It encodes CASSWDRNTEAFF. The rearrangement uses TRBV5-4 and TRBJ1-1, with TRBD1 identical over 7 bases. Germline V gene data show CDR1 as SGHNT and CDR2 as YYREEE (reference sequence). J lost 1 base, V lost 5 bases, and 2 bases had no gene match. This CDR3 is 13 amino acids long. Full variable domain (outside the CDR3, taken from reference TRBV5-4 and TRBJ1-1): ETGVTQSPTHLIKTRGQQVTLRCSSQSGHNTVSWYQQALGQGPQFIFQYYREEENGRGNFPPRFSGLQFPNYSSELNVNALELDDSALYLCASSWDRNTEAFFGQGTRLTVV.